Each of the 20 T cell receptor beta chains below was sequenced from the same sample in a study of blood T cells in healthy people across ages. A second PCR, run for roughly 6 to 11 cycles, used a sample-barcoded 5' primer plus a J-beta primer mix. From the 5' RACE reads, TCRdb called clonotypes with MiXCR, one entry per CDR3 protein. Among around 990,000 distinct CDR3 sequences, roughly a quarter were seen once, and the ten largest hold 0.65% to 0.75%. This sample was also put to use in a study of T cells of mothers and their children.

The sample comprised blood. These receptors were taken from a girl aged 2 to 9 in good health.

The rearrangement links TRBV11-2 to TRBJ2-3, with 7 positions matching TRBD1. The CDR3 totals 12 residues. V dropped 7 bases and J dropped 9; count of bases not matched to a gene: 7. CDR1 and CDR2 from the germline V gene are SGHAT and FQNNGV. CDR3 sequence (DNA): TGTGCCAGCACCAATAACAGGGGAACGCAGTATTTT. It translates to CASTNNRGTQYF.

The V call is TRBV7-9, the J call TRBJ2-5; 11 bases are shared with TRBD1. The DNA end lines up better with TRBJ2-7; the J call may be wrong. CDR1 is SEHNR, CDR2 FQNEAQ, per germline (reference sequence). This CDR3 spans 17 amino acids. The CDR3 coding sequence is TGTGCCAGCAGCTTACTACTCAGTGGACAGGGGGCCATCGAGCAGTACTTC. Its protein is CASSLLLSGQGAIEQYF.

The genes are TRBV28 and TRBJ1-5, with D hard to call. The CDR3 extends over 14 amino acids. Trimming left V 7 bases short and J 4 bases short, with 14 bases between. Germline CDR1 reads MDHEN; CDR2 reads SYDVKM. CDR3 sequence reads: CASTRFAGNQPQHF. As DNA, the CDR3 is TGTGCCAGCACCCGGTTCGCCGGTAATCAGCCCCAGCATTTT. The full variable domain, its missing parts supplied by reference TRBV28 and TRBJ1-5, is DVKVTQSSRYLVKRTGEKVFLECVQDMDHENMFWYRQDPGLGLRLIYFSYDVKMKEKGDIPEGYSVSREKKERFSLILESASTNQTSMYLCASTRFAGNQPQHFGDGTRLSIL.

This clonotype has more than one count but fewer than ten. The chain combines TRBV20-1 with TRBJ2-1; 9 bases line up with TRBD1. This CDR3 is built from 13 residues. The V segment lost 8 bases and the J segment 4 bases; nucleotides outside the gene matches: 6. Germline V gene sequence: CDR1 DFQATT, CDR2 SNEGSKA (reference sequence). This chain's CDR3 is CSLGDRVYNEQFF. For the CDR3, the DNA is TGCAGTTTGGGGGACAGGGTATACAATGAGCAGTTCTTC.

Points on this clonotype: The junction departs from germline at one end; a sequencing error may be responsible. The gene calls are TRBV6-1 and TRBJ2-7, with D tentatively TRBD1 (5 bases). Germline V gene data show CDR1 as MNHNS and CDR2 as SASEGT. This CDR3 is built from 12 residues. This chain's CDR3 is CASTDKNYGQYF. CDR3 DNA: TGTGCCAGCACGGACAAAAACTACGGGCAGTACTTC.

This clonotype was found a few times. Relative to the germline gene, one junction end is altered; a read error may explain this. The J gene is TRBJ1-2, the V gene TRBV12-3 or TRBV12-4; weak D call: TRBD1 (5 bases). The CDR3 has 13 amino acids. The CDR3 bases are TGTGCCAGCAGTTTGGAAAGAGACAGCAAGCCTCTTTTC. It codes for CASSLERDSKPLF.

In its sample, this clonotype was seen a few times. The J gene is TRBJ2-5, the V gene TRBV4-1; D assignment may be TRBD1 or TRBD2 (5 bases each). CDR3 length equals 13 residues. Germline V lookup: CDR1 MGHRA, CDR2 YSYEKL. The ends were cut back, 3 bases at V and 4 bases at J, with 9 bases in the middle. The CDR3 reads CASSQGPVETQYF. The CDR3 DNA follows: TGCGCCAGCAGCCAGGGACCCGTAGAGACCCAGTACTTC.

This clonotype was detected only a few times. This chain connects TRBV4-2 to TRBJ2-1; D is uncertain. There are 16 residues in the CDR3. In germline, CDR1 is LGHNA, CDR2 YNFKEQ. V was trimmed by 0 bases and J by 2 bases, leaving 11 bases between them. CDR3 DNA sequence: TGTGCCAGCAGCCAAGATTCTGGCCTAGCCTACAATGAGCAGTTCTTC. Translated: CASSQDSGLAYNEQFF.

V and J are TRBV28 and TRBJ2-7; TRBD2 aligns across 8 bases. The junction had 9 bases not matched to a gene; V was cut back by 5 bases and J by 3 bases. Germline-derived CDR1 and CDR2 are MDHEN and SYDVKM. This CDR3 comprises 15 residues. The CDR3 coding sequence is TGTGCCAGCAGTACTCGGGGGGGGTACTACTACGAGCAGTACTTC. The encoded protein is CASSTRGGYYYEQYF. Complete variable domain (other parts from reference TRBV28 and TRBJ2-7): DVKVTQSSRYLVKRTGEKVFLECVQDMDHENMFWYRQDPGLGLRLIYFSYDVKMKEKGDIPEGYSVSREKKERFSLILESASTNQTSMYLCASSTRGGYYYEQYFGPGTRLTVT.

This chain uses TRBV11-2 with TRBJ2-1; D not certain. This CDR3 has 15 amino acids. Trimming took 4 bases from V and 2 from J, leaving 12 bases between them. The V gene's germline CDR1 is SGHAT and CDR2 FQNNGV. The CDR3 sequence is CASSSDIYAYNEQFF. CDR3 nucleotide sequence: TGTGCCAGCAGCTCTGACATTTACGCCTACAATGAGCAGTTCTTC.

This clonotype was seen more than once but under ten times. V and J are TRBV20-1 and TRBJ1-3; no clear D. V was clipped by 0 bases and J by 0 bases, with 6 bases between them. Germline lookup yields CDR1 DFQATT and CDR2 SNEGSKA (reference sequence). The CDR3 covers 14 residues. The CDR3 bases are TGCAGTGCTAGAGAGCCGTTCTCTGGAAACACCATATATTTT. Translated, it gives CSAREPFSGNTIYF.

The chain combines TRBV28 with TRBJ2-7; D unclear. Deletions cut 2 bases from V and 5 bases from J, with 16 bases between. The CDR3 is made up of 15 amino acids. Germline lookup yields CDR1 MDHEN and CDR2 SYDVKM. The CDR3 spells CASSLRPRVQNEQYF. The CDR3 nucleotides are TGTGCCAGCAGTTTAAGGCCTCGGGTTCAGAACGAGCAGTACTTC.

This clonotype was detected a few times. The CDR3 nucleotides are TGTGCCAGCAGTTCGGGACAGTCACTCTTTTTCTCCTACAATGAGCAGTTCTTC. This sequence encodes CASSSGQSLFFSYNEQFF. The rearrangement uses TRBV12-3 or TRBV12-4 and TRBJ2-1; 7 positions match TRBD1. J gave up 0 bases and V 4 bases, and 12 bases lay outside the gene matches. This CDR3 has 18 amino acids.

CDR3: CASTQLHSNQPQHF. CDR3 nucleotides: TGTGCCAGTACTCAGCTCCATAGCAATCAGCCCCAGCATTTT. This chain connects TRBV6-1 to TRBJ1-5; D gene unclear. CDR1 is MNHNS, CDR2 SASEGT, per germline. There are 14 residues in the CDR3. The V end lost 9 bases, the J end lost 0 bases, and 12 bases lay between the germline ends.

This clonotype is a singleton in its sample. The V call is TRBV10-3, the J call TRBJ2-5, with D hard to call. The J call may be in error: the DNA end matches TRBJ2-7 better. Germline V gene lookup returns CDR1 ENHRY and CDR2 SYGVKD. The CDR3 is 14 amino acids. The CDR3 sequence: CAISESIFLYEQYF. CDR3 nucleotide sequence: TGTGCCATCAGTGAGTCGATCTTTCTCTACGAGCAGTACTTC.

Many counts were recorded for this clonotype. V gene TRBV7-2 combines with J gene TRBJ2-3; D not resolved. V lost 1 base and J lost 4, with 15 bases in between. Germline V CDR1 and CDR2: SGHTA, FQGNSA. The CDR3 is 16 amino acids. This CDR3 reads CASSLEGWVGADTQYF. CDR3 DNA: TGTGCCAGCAGCTTAGAAGGGTGGGTGGGTGCAGATACGCAGTATTTT. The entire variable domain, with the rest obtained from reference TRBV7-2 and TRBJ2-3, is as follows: GAGVSQSPSNKVTEKGKDVELRCDPISGHTALYWYRQSLGQGLEFLIYFQGNSAPDKSGLPSDRFSAERTGGSVSTLTIQRTQQEDSAVYLCASSLEGWVGADTQYFGPGTRLTVL.

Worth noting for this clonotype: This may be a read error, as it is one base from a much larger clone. CDR3 residues: CASSSFILGDEQFF. As DNA, the CDR3 is TGTGCCAGCAGCTCGTTCATCCTTGGGGATGAGCAGTTCTTC. V usage is TRBV7-9 and J usage is TRBJ2-1; D remains ambiguous. V lost 4 bases and J lost 8, with 15 bases in between. Germline V gene sequence: CDR1 SEHNR, CDR2 FQNEAQ (reference sequence). The CDR3 covers 14 residues.

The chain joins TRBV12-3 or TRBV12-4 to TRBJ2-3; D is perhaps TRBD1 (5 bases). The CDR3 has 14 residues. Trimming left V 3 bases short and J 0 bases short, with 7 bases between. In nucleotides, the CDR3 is TGTGCCAGCAGTTTTCCAGGGAGCACAGATACGCAGTATTTT. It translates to CASSFPGSTDTQYF.

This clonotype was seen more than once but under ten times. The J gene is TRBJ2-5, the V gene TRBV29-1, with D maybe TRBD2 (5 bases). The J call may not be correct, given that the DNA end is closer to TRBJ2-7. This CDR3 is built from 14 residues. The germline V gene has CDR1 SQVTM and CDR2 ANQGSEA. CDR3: CSVEDGEMSYEQYF. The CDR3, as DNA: TGCAGCGTTGAGGACGGGGAAATGTCCTACGAGCAGTACTTC.

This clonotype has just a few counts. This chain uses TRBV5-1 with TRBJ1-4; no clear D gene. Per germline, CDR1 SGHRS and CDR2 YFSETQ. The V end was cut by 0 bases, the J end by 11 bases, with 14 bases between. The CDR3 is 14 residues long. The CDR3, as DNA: TGCGCCAGCAGCTTGGCTATCGCGGGTACGAAACTGTTTTTT. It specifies CASSLAIAGTKLFF.